This is a list of T cell receptor beta chains from one sample in a study of CD8 T cells in ankylosing spondylitis. TCRdb re-called the 5' RACE reads with MiXCR, one entry per CDR3 protein. The sample gives more than 7,500 distinct CDR3 sequences, 3% to 5% of which show up once; under 11% is in the top ten. The material sequenced was blood, either unsorted or a sorted T cell fraction (not recorded which). These receptors originate from a female donor with ankylosing spondylitis or in good health (not recorded which). Both conserved end residues are part of each CDR3. D genes are given only for firm matches. Expanded clones get a size class; other rows say once, few or many, or leave the size out.

v_gene: TRBV9
j_gene: TRBJ2-7
d_gene: TRBD1
abundance: medium-sized
CDR3nt: TGTGCCAGCAGCGTCGGGACAGGCGACTACGAGCAGTACTTC
CDR3aa: CASSVGTGDYEQYF

v_gene: TRBV9
j_gene: TRBJ2-3
d_gene: TRBD1
abundance: many
CDR3nt: TGTGCCAGCAGCGCGGAGGGGACAGGGAGAGGCACAGATACGCAGTATTTT
CDR3aa: CASSAEGTGRGTDTQYF

v_gene: TRBV9
j_gene: TRBJ2-2
d_gene: -
abundance: many
CDR3nt: TGTGCCAGCAGCGTAGACAAGGGGGTCGGCACCGGGGAGCTGTTTTTT
CDR3aa: CASSVDKGVGTGELFF

v_gene: TRBV9
j_gene: TRBJ2-7
d_gene: -
abundance: many
CDR3nt: TGTGCCAGCAGCAATCACCAGGAAGGCTACGAGCAGTACTTC
CDR3aa: CASSNHQEGYEQYF

v_gene: TRBV9
j_gene: TRBJ1-2
d_gene: -
abundance: medium-sized
CDR3nt: TGTGCCAGCAGCGTAGGAAGGGAGGGGGGGGTTCGCGGCTACACCTTC
CDR3aa: CASSVGREGGVRGYTF

v_gene: TRBV9
j_gene: TRBJ1-1
d_gene: TRBD1
abundance: medium-sized
CDR3nt: TGTGCCAGCAGCGCAGGACAGGGTGAAGCTTTCTTT
CDR3aa: CASSAGQGEAFF

v_gene: TRBV9
j_gene: TRBJ2-1
d_gene: -
abundance: many
CDR3nt: TGTGCCAGCAGCCCGGGAAACAATGAGCAGTTCTTC
CDR3aa: CASSPGNNEQFF

v_gene: TRBV9
j_gene: TRBJ2-1
d_gene: -
abundance: -
CDR3nt: TGTGCCAGCAGCGGACGTCCCGGGGGCATTTACAATGAGCAGTTCTTC
CDR3aa: CASSGRPGGIYNEQFF

v_gene: TRBV9
j_gene: TRBJ1-2
d_gene: -
abundance: medium-sized
CDR3nt: TGTGCCAGCAGCGTACCCGGGGCCGACTATGGCTACACCTTC
CDR3aa: CASSVPGADYGYTF

v_gene: TRBV9
j_gene: TRBJ2-3
d_gene: TRBD2
abundance: many
CDR3nt: TGTGCCAGCAGCGTAGCCCGGACTAGCGGGAGGCACACGCAGTATTTT
CDR3aa: CASSVARTSGRHTQYF

v_gene: TRBV9
j_gene: TRBJ1-3
d_gene: -
abundance: many
CDR3nt: TGTGCCAGCAGCTGGGGAAACACCATATATTTT
CDR3aa: CASSWGNTIYF

v_gene: TRBV9
j_gene: TRBJ1-2
d_gene: -
abundance: many
CDR3nt: TGTGCCAGCAGCGCGGGGGGTGGCTACACCTTC
CDR3aa: CASSAGGGYTF

v_gene: TRBV9
j_gene: TRBJ1-2
d_gene: -
abundance: many
CDR3nt: TGTGCCAGCAGCGAACAGGGTAACTATGGCTACACCTTC
CDR3aa: CASSEQGNYGYTF

v_gene: TRBV9
j_gene: TRBJ1-4
d_gene: -
abundance: medium-sized
CDR3nt: TGTGCCAGCAGCGCCGTCGGTAATGAAAAACTGTTTTTT
CDR3aa: CASSAVGNEKLFF

v_gene: TRBV9
j_gene: TRBJ1-4
d_gene: -
abundance: many
CDR3nt: TGTGCCAGCAGCTCCGGGACGCACGGACTGTTTTTT
CDR3aa: CASSSGTHGLFF

v_gene: TRBV9
j_gene: TRBJ2-1
d_gene: TRBD2
abundance: many
CDR3nt: TGTGCCAGCAGCCCTCGCCCGCCTAGCGGGGGCCATGAGCAGTTCTTC
CDR3aa: CASSPRPPSGGHEQFF

v_gene: TRBV9
j_gene: TRBJ2-3
d_gene: -
abundance: many
CDR3nt: TGTGCCAGCAAGGGAGACCACACAGATACGCAGTATTTT
CDR3aa: CASKGDHTDTQYF

v_gene: TRBV9
j_gene: TRBJ2-7
d_gene: -
abundance: -
CDR3nt: TGTGCCAGCAGCGGAGGGGCAGGGTATGCCTACGAGCAGTACTTC
CDR3aa: CASSGGAGYAYEQYF

v_gene: TRBV9
j_gene: TRBJ2-3
d_gene: -
abundance: -
CDR3nt: TGTGCCAGCAGCGTAGGTAGCGGTTTCACAGATACGCAGTATTTT
CDR3aa: CASSVGSGFTDTQYF

v_gene: TRBV9
j_gene: TRBJ2-2
d_gene: -
abundance: -
CDR3nt: TGTGCCAGCAGCGCCCTCGGGGGGAACACCGGGGAGCTGTTTTTT
CDR3aa: CASSALGGNTGELFF

v_gene: TRBV7-8
j_gene: TRBJ2-7
d_gene: -
abundance: few
CDR3nt: TGTGCCAGCAACGCCAAGCGTCGGGACATACTGTACGAGCAGTACTTC
CDR3aa: CASNAKRRDILYEQYF

v_gene: TRBV9
j_gene: TRBJ2-2
d_gene: TRBD2
abundance: many
CDR3nt: TGTGCCAGCAGCCCTGGACTAGCGAACACCGGGGAGCTGTTTTTT
CDR3aa: CASSPGLANTGELFF

v_gene: TRBV9
j_gene: TRBJ2-5
d_gene: -
abundance: medium-sized
CDR3nt: TGTGCCAGCAGCCCAGAGGGGCGAAACCAAGAGACCCAGTACTTC
CDR3aa: CASSPEGRNQETQYF

v_gene: TRBV9
j_gene: TRBJ1-1
d_gene: -
abundance: medium-sized
CDR3nt: TGTGCCAGCAGTCTAGGGGGGGGGTTCGCTGAAGCTTTCTTT
CDR3aa: CASSLGGGFAEAFF

v_gene: TRBV9
j_gene: TRBJ2-1
d_gene: -
abundance: medium-sized
CDR3nt: TGTGCCAGCAGCTCATTAACGGGGGCCCGATACAATGAGCAGTTCTTC
CDR3aa: CASSSLTGARYNEQFF

v_gene: TRBV9
j_gene: TRBJ2-7
d_gene: -
abundance: many
CDR3nt: TGTGCCAGCAGCGCTGGACGGAATACCTACGAGCAGTACTTC
CDR3aa: CASSAGRNTYEQYF

v_gene: TRBV9
j_gene: TRBJ2-3
d_gene: -
abundance: many
CDR3nt: TGTGCCAGCAGCCCACTTGGGGGGAGCACAGATACGCAGTATTTT
CDR3aa: CASSPLGGSTDTQYF

v_gene: TRBV9
j_gene: TRBJ2-1
d_gene: TRBD2
abundance: many
CDR3nt: TGTGCCAGCAGCGTAGACGGGCTAGCGGGGGAAATATACAATGAGCAGTTCTTC
CDR3aa: CASSVDGLAGEIYNEQFF

v_gene: TRBV9
j_gene: TRBJ1-1
d_gene: TRBD1
abundance: medium-sized
CDR3nt: TGTGCCAGCAGCCAGGGGGGGGTGAACACTGAAGCTTTCTTT
CDR3aa: CASSQGGVNTEAFF

v_gene: TRBV9
j_gene: TRBJ2-7
d_gene: TRBD1
abundance: many
CDR3nt: TGTGCCAGCAGCGCGGGACAGGAGAAAGGGCAGTACTTC
CDR3aa: CASSAGQEKGQYF

v_gene: TRBV9
j_gene: TRBJ2-7
d_gene: TRBD1
abundance: many
CDR3nt: TGTGCCAGCAGCGTAGGGACAGGGATTTACTACGAGCAGTACTTC
CDR3aa: CASSVGTGIYYEQYF

v_gene: TRBV9
j_gene: TRBJ2-1
d_gene: TRBD1
abundance: many
CDR3nt: TGTGCCAGCAGCCAAGGACAGGGAGAAATCGCCGGGACAAATGAGCAGTTCTTC
CDR3aa: CASSQGQGEIAGTNEQFF

v_gene: TRBV9
j_gene: TRBJ2-7
d_gene: -
abundance: many
CDR3nt: TGTGCCAGCAGCGGTGATGGCAGCTCCTACGAGCAGTACTTC
CDR3aa: CASSGDGSSYEQYF

v_gene: TRBV9
j_gene: TRBJ1-3
d_gene: -
abundance: many
CDR3nt: TGTGCCAGCAGCGTAGAGGGCCGGGGGCACTCTGGAAACACCATATATTTT
CDR3aa: CASSVEGRGHSGNTIYF

v_gene: TRBV9
j_gene: TRBJ2-7
d_gene: -
abundance: medium-sized
CDR3nt: TGTGCCAGCAGCGTAGGGGTCAGCGCCTACGAGCAGTACTTC
CDR3aa: CASSVGVSAYEQYF

v_gene: TRBV9
j_gene: TRBJ2-2
d_gene: TRBD2
abundance: many
CDR3nt: TGTGCCAGCAGCGTTGGGGGGGGAATCACCGGGGAGCTGTTTTTT
CDR3aa: CASSVGGGITGELFF

v_gene: TRBV9
j_gene: TRBJ1-6
d_gene: -
abundance: medium-sized
CDR3nt: TGTGCCAGCAGCGTAGCAGACTCCTATAATTCACCCCTCCACTTT
CDR3aa: CASSVADSYNSPLHF

v_gene: TRBV9
j_gene: TRBJ2-3
d_gene: TRBD2
abundance: large
CDR3nt: TGTGCCAGCAGCGCCGGACTAGCAGATACGCAGTATTTT
CDR3aa: CASSAGLADTQYF

v_gene: TRBV9
j_gene: TRBJ2-1
d_gene: -
abundance: many
CDR3nt: TGTGCCAGCAGCGTAGGCACAGCCCTACCTGAGCAGTTCTTC
CDR3aa: CASSVGTALPEQFF

v_gene: TRBV9
j_gene: TRBJ1-2
d_gene: TRBD1
abundance: many
CDR3nt: TGTGCCAGCAGCCCCCGGACAGGGGATAATGGCTACACCTTC
CDR3aa: CASSPRTGDNGYTF